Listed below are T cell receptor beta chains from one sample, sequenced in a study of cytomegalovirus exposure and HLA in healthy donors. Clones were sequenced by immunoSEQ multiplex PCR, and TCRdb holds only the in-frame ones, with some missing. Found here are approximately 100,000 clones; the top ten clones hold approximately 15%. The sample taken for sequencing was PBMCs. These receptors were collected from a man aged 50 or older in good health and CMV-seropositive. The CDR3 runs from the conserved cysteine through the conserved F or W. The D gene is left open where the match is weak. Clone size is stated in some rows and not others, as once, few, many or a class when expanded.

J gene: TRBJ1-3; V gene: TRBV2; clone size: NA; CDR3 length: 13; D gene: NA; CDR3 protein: CASGQLSGNTIYF; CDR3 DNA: TGTGCCAGCGGGCAGCTCTCTGGAAACACCATATATTTT
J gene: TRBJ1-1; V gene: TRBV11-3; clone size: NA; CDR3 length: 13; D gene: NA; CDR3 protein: CASSLTVNTEAFF; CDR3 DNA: TGTGCCAGCAGTCTGACAGTAAACACTGAAGCTTTCTTT
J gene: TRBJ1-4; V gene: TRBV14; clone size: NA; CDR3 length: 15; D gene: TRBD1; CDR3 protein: CASSQGAGGDEKLFF; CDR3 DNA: TGTGCCAGCAGCCAAGGCGCAGGGGGCGATGAAAAACTGTTTTTT
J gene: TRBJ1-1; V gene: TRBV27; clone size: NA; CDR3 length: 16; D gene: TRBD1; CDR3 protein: CASRRNPLTGGTEAFF; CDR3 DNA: TGTGCCAGCAGGAGGAACCCATTAACAGGGGGCACTGAAGCTTTCTTT
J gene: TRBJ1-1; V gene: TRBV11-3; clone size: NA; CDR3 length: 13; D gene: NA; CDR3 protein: CASSPRENTEAFF; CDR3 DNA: TGTGCCAGCAGCCCCAGGGAGAACACTGAAGCTTTCTTT
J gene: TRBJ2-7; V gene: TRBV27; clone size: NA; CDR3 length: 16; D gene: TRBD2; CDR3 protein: CASSPGLAGVSYEQYF; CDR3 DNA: TGTGCCAGCAGTCCCGGACTAGCGGGGGTATCCTACGAGCAGTACTTC
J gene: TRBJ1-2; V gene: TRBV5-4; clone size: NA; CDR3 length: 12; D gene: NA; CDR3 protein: CASSPRHLNFTF; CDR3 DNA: TGTGCCAGCAGCCCCCGACACCTGAACTTCACCTTC
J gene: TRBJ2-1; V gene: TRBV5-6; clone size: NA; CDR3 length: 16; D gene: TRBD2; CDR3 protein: CASSSRGRGRSYEQFF; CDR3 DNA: TGTGCCAGCAGCTCTCGGGGGAGGGGAAGGTCATATGAGCAGTTCTTC
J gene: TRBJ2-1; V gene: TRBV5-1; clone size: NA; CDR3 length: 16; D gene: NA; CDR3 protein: CASSFGGYGSYNEQFF; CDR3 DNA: TGCGCCAGCAGCTTTGGAGGTTATGGCTCCTACAATGAGCAGTTCTTC
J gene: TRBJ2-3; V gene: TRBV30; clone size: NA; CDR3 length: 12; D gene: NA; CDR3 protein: CAWSVGADTQYF; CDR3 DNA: TGTGCCTGGAGTGTTGGGGCCGATACGCAGTATTTT
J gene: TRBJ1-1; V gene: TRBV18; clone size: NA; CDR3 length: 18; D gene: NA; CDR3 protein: CASSFSLLAEGMNTEAFF; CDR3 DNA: TGTGCCAGCTCATTTTCGCTCCTCGCTGAGGGAATGAACACTGAAGCTTTCTTT
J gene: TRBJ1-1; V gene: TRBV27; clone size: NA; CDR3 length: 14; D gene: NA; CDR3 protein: CASSLSPGITEAFF; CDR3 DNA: TGTGCCAGCAGTTTATCGCCCGGGATCACTGAAGCTTTCTTT
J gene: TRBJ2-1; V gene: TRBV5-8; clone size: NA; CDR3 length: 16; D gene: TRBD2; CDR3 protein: CASSPGLAGRGNEQFF; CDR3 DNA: TGTGCCAGCAGCCCAGGACTAGCGGGGAGAGGCAATGAGCAGTTCTTC
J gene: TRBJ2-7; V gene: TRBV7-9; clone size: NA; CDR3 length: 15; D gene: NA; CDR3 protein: CASSLAGADSYEQYF; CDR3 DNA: TGTGCCAGCAGCTTAGCTGGGGCAGACTCCTACGAGCAGTACTTC
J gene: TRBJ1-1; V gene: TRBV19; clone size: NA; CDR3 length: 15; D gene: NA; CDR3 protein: CASIPVGQGNTEAFF; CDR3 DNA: TGTGCCAGTATACCCGTCGGGCAGGGGAACACTGAAGCTTTCTTT
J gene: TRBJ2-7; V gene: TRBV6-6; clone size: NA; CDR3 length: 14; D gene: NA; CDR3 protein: CASSYGGRAYEQYF; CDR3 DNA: TGTGCCAGCAGTTATGGCGGCAGAGCCTACGAGCAGTACTTC
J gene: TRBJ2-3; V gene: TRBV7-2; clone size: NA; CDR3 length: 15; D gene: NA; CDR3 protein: CASSLRRQRTDTQYF; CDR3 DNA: TGTGCCAGCAGCCTTAGGAGGCAGCGCACAGATACGCAGTATTTT
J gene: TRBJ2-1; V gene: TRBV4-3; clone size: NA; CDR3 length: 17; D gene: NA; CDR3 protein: CASSQDPASSSYNEQFF; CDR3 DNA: TGCGCCAGCAGCCAAGATCCAGCGTCGAGCTCCTACAATGAGCAGTTCTTC
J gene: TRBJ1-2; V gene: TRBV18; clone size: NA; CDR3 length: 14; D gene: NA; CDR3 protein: CASSPPSRRDGYTF; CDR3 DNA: TGTGCCAGCTCACCACCGTCCCGCCGGGATGGCTACACCTTC
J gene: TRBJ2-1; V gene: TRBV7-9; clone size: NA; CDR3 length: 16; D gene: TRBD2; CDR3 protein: CASSLSLAETYNEQFF; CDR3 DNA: TGTGCCAGCAGCTTATCTCTAGCGGAGACCTACAATGAGCAGTTCTTC
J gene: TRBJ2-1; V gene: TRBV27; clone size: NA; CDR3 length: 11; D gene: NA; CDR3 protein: CASSFGNEQFF; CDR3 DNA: TGTGCCAGCAGTTTCGGCAATGAGCAGTTCTTC
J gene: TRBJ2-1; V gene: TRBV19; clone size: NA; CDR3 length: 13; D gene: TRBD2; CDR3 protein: CASTSGRIDEQFF; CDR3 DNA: TGTGCCAGCACTAGCGGGAGAATCGATGAGCAGTTCTTC
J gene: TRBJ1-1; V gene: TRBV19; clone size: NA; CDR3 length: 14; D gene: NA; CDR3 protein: CASSIDQWATEAFF; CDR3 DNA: TGTGCCAGTAGTATAGATCAATGGGCCACTGAAGCTTTCTTT
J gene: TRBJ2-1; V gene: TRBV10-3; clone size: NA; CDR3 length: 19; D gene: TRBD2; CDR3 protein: CAISEFTSGTSIKANEQFF; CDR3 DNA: TGTGCCATCAGTGAATTTACTAGCGGGACCTCAATCAAGGCCAATGAGCAGTTCTTC
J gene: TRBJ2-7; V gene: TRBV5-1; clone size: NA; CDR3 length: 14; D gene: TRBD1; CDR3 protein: CASSSLTGSHEQYF; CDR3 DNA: TGCGCCAGCAGCTCATTGACAGGGAGTCACGAGCAGTACTTC
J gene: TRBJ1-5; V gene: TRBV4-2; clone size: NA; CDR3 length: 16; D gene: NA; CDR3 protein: CASSQVGGLRPQPQHF; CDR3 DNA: TGTGCCAGCAGCCAAGTGGGAGGGCTGCGGCCCCAGCCCCAGCATTTT
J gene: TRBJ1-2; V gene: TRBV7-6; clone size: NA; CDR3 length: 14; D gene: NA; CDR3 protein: CASSLQTGRYGYTF; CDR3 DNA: TGTGCCAGCAGCTTACAAACAGGGCGTTATGGCTACACCTTC
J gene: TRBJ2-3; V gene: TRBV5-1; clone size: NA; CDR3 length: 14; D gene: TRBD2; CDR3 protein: CASSSTSGTDTQYF; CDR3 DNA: TGCGCCAGCAGCTCGACTAGCGGGACAGATACGCAGTATTTT
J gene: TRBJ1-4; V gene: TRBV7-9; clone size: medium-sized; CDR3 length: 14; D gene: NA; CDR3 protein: CASRRRDLNEKLFF; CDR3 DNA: TGTGCCAGCAGACGCCGGGACTTAAATGAAAAACTGTTTTTT
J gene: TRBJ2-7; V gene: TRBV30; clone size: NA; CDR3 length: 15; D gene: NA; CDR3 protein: CAWSPFEVSTYEQYF; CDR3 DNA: TGTGCCTGGAGTCCCTTCGAAGTTTCTACCTACGAGCAGTACTTC
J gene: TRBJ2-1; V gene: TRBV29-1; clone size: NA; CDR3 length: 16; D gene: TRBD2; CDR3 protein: CSVRGERESSDNEQFF; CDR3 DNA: TGCAGCGTCCGGGGGGAGCGGGAGAGCTCCGACAATGAGCAGTTCTTC
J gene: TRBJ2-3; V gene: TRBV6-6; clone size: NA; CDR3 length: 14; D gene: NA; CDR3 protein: CASTRGLGTDTQYF; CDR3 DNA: TGTGCCAGCACCCGCGGGCTTGGGACAGATACGCAGTATTTT
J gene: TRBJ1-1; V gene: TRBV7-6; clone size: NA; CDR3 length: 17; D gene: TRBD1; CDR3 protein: CASSLRTGGFSNTEAFF; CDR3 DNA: TGTGCCAGCAGCCTCAGGACAGGGGGTTTTTCGAACACTGAAGCTTTCTTT
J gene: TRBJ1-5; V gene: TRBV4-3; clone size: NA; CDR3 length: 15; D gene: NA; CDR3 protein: CASSQDLRGLQPQHF; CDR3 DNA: TGCGCCAGCAGCCAAGATCTCCGGGGTTTACAGCCCCAGCATTTT
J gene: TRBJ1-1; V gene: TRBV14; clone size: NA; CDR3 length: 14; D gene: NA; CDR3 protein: CASSKFRLNTEAFF; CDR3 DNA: TGTGCCAGCAGCAAATTTAGATTGAACACTGAAGCTTTCTTT
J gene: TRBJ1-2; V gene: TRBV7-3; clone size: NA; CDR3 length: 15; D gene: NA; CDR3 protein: CASSPKGQGIDGYTF; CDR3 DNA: TGTGCCAGCAGCCCGAAGGGCCAGGGTATAGATGGCTACACCTTC
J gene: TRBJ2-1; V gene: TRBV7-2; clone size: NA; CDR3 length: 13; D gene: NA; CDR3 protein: CASSSTSYNEQFF; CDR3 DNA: TGTGCCAGCAGCTCTACTAGCTACAATGAGCAGTTCTTC
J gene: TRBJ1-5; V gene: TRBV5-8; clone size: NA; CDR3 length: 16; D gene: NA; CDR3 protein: CASSLRGARGNQPQHF; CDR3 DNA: TGTGCCAGCAGCTTGCGGGGGGCGCGGGGCAATCAGCCCCAGCATTTT
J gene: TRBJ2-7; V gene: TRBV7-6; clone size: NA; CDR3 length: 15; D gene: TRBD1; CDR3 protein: CASSLGTGDSYEQYF; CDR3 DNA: TGTGCCAGCAGCTTAGGGACAGGGGACTCCTACGAGCAGTACTTC
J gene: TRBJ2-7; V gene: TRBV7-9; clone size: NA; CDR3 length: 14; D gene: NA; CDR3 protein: CASSLGGHPRGQYF; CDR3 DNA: TGTGCCAGCAGCTTGGGAGGACACCCACGTGGGCAGTACTTC
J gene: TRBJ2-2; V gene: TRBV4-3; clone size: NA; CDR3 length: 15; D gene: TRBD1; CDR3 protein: CASSAGTGGTGELFF; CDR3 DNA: TGCGCCAGCAGCGCCGGGACAGGAGGAACCGGGGAGCTGTTTTTT
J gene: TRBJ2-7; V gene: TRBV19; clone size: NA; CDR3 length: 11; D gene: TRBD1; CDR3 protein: CASGTAYEQYF; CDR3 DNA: TGTGCCAGCGGGACAGCCTACGAGCAGTACTTC
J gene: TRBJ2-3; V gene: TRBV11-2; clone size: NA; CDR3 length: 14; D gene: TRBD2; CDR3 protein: CASSRLAATDTQYF; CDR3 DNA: TGTGCCAGCAGCCGACTAGCGGCTACAGATACGCAGTATTTT
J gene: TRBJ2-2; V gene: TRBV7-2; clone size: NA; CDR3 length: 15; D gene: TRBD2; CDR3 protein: CASSTGLAGAGELFF; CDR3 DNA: TGTGCCAGCAGCACGGGACTAGCGGGAGCGGGGGAGCTGTTTTTT
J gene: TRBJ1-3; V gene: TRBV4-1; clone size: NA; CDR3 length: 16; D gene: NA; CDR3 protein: CASSQDLSLGGRTIYF; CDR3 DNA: TGCGCCAGCAGCCAAGATCTCAGCCTTGGCGGAAGGACCATATATTTT
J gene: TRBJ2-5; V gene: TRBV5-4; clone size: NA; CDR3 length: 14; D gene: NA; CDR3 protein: CASSARLGEETQYF; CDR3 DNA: TGTGCCAGCAGCGCCCGACTAGGGGAAGAGACCCAGTACTTC
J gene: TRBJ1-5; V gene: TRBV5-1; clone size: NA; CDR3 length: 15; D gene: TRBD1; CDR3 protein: CASSPEGASNQPQHF; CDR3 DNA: TGCGCCAGCAGCCCAGAGGGGGCTAGCAATCAGCCCCAGCATTTT
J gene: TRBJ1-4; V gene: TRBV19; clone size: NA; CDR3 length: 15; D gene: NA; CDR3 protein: CASHNRAGGNEKLFF; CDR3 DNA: TGTGCCAGCCACAACAGGGCGGGGGGTAATGAAAAACTGTTTTTT
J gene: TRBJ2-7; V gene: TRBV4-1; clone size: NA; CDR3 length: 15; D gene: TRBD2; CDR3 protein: CASSQDEREGYEQYF; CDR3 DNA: TGCGCCAGCAGCCAAGACGAGCGGGAGGGGTACGAGCAGTACTTC
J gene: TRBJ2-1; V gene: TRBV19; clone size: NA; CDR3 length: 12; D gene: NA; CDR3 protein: CASSPRYNEQFF; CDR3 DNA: TGTGCCAGTAGTCCCCGTTACAATGAGCAGTTCTTC
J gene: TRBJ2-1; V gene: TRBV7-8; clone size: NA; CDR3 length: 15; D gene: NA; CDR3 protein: CASSFTANLNNEQFF; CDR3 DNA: TGTGCCAGCAGCTTTACTGCCAATCTGAACAATGAGCAGTTCTTC
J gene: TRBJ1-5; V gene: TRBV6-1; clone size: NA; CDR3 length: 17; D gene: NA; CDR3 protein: CASSATVWLYSNQPQHF; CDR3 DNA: TGTGCCAGCAGTGCGACAGTGTGGCTATATAGCAATCAGCCCCAGCATTTT